Listed below are T cell receptor beta chains from one sample, sequenced in a study of shared clonotypes between healthy human individuals. Using immunoSEQ multiplex PCR, the repertoire was profiled, and TCRdb retains in-frame clones only, with some absent. The sample yields about 610,000 clones, around 96% seen once. The sequenced sample was naive CD8+ T cells sorted from blood. These receptors all stem from a woman in her 30s in good health. Each CDR3 is given with its conserved first and last residue. The order of the fields is V gene, J gene, CDR3 length, D gene, CDR3 protein, CDR3 DNA. D genes are given only for firm matches.

TRBV28	TRBJ2-5	15	-	CASTPVAAWQETQYF	TGTGCCAGCACCCCCGTTGCGGCCTGGCAAGAGACCCAGTACTTC
TRBV15	TRBJ2-2	12	-	CATSRGTGELFF	TGTGCCACCAGCAGAGGGACCGGGGAGCTGTTTTTT
TRBV7-9	TRBJ2-2	14	-	CASSSEINTGELFF	TGTGCCAGCAGCTCCGAGATAAACACCGGGGAGCTGTTTTTT
TRBV7-9	TRBJ1-2	16	TRBD1	CASSPMEQGPLSGYTF	TGTGCCAGCAGCCCTATGGAACAGGGGCCCCTATCTGGCTACACCTTC
TRBV6-1	TRBJ2-2	14	TRBD1	CASSRDRGPGELFF	TGTGCCAGCAGTAGGGACAGGGGTCCTGGGGAGCTGTTTTTT
TRBV14	TRBJ2-7	16	-	CASSQPPPGGPYEQYF	TGTGCCAGCAGCCAACCCCCCCCGGGTGGGCCCTACGAGCAGTACTTC
TRBV9	TRBJ2-1	13	-	CASSGGLSNEQFF	TGTGCCAGCAGCGGGGGACTTAGCAATGAGCAGTTCTTC
TRBV6-5	TRBJ1-5	14	-	CASRGGWGNQPQHF	TGTGCCAGCAGGGGAGGTTGGGGCAATCAGCCCCAGCATTTT
TRBV9	TRBJ1-1	14	TRBD1	CASSLRGRDTEAFF	TGTGCCAGCAGCCTAAGGGGGCGGGACACTGAAGCTTTCTTT
TRBV27	TRBJ2-7	15	-	CASSLLADSSYEQYF	TGTGCCAGCAGTTTACTAGCGGACAGCTCCTACGAGCAGTACTTC